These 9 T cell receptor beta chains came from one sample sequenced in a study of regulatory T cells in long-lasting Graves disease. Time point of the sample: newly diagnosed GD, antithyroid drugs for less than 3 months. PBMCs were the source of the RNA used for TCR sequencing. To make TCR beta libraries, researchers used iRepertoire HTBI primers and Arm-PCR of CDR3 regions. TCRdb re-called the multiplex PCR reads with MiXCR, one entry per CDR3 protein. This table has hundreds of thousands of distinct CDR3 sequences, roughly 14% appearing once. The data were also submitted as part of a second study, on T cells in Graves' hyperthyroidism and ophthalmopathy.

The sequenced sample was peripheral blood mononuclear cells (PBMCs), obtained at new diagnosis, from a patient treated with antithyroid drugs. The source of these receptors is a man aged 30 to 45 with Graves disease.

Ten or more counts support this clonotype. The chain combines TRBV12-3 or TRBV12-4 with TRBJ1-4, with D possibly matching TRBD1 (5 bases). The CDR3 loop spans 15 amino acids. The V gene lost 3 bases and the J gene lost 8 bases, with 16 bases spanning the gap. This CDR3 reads CASSLWTQGGEKLFF. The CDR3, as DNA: TGTGCCAGCAGTTTGTGGACGCAGGGTGGCGAAAAACTGTTTTTT.

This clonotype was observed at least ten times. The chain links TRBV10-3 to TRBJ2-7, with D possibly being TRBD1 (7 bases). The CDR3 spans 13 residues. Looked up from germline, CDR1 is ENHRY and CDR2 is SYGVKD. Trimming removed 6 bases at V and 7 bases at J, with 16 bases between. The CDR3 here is CAISIGGGGEQYF. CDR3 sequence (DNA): TGTGCCATCAGCATCGGAGGGGGCGGGGAGCAGTACTTC.

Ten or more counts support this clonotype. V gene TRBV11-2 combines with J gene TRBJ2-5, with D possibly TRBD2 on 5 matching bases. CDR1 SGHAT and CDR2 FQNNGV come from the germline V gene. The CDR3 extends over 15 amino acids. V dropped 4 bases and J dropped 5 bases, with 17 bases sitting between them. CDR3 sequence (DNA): TGTGCCAGCAGCTCTGGCTGGGAGTTTTCGGAGACCCAGTACTTC. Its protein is CASSSGWEFSETQYF.

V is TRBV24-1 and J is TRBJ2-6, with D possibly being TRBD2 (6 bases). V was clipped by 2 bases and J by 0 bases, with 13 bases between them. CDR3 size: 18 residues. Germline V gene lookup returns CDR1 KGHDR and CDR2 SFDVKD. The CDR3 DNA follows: TGTGCCACCAGTGATTCTGGAGGGACCAGCTCTGGGGCCAACGTCCTGACTTTC. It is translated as CATSDSGGTSSGANVLTF.

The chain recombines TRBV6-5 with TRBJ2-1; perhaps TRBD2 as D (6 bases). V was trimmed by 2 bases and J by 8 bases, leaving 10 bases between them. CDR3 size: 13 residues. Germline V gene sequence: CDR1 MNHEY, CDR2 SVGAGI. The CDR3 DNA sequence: TGTGCCAGCAGTTACCTGCGGGACGATGAGCAGTTCTTC. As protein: CASSYLRDDEQFF.

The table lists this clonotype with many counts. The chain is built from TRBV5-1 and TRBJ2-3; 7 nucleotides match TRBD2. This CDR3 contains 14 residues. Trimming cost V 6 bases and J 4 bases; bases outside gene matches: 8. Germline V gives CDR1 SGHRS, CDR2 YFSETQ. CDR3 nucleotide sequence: TGCGCCAGCATTCGGGGCGGGAGCCCAGATACGCAGTATTTT. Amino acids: CASIRGGSPDTQYF.

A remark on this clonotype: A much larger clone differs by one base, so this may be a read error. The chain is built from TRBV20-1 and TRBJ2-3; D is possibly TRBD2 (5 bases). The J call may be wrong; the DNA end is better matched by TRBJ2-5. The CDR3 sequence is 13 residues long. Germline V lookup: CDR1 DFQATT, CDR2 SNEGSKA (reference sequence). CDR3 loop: CSARVSVGETQYF. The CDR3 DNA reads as TGCAGTGCTAGAGTTAGCGTAGGGGAGACCCAGTACTTC.

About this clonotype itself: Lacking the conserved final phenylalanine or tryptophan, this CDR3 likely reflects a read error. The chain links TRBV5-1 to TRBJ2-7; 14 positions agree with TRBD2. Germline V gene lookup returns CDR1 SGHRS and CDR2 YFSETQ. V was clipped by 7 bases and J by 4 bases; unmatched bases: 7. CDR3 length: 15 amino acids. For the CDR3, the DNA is TGCGCCAGCCGTGGACTAGCGGGAGGATCTTACGAGCAGTACCTC. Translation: CASRGLAGGSYEQYL.

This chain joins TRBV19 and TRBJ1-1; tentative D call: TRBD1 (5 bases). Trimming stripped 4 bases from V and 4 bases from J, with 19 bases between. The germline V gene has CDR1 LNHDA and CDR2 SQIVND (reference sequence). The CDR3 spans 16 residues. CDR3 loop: CASSTGPGNRRTEAFF. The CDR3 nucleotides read TGTGCCAGTAGTACGGGGCCGGGAAATCGTCGCACTGAAGCTTTCTTT.